Reported below is one TCR beta chain. Its matching antigen is unknown. This may be a read error: a much more frequent sequence differs by one nucleotide. A single record per CDR3 protein comes from TCRdb applying MiXCR to the PCR reads. The sample lists some 320,000 distinct CDR3 sequences, over 20% occurring once. The sample comes from a study of molecular identifiers for immune sequencing clone quantification. The germline V gene has CDR1 DFQATT and CDR2 SNEGSKA (reference sequence). The CDR3 spans 11 residues. The study, taken as a whole, reports: More than 99% of effector molecules, versus under 1% of naive-cell molecules, belonged to clones above 20 RNA copies. Investigators reportedly could detect spiked Jurkat TCR RNA from one cell among over 750,000 naive cells.

Material: naive CD8+ T cells from blood, with Jurkat cell RNA spiked in. Subset defined: FACS-sorted CD8+CD4-CCR7+CD45RA+ naive T cells. The source is a human donor in good health. Some libraries in this study had Jurkat cell RNA spiked in. J is TRBJ1-4 and V is TRBV20-1, with D unresolved. CDR3 loop: CSASANEKLLF. The DNA of the CDR3 is TGCAGTGCTTCCGCTAATGAAAAACTGCTTTTT.